This T cell receptor beta chain was captured in a study of tumour-infiltrating T cells in Burkitt lymphoma. Turning to the study itself: Patients covered every epidemiological subtype of Burkitt lymphoma. Survival, overall and progression-free, tracked with productive clonality.

The germline V gene has CDR1 MDHEN and CDR2 SYDVKM. The V gene lost 7 bases and the J gene lost 3 bases, with 6 bases spanning the gap. The length of the CDR3 is 12 residues. Study-wide results and limits: Several public clonotypes recurred in numerous Burkitt lymphoma patients.

Notes on this clone: Antigen unknown.

The protocol was immunoSEQ multiplex PCR, while the TCRdb copy is restricted to in-frame clones and leaves out a portion. The sample has 46,000 or so clones; around 30% are singletons. The clonotype comes from a human donor with Burkitt lymphoma. Sequencing was carried out using tumor tissue. V usage is TRBV28 and J usage is TRBJ2-2; the D is unclear. CDR3 nucleotides: TGTGCCAGCAAGGACCACACCGGGGAGCTGTTTTTT. The encoded protein is CASKDHTGELFF.